This TCR beta chain derives from a study of blood T cell repertoires in COVID-19. About the research overall: Samples representing acute and convalescent COVID-19 were sourced from the United States, Italy and Spain. PBMCs, B-cell-depleted T cells, or T cells provided the cDNA or gDNA that made up the material.

Study processing details: For nucleated cells, counts were estimated from reference gene primer amplification. TCRdb's copy holds only in-frame clones and misses some; the assay was immunoSEQ multiplex PCR. V, J and clone size are taken as reported in that table, and D and trimming were inferred from the DNA itself. The sample contains tens of thousands of clones, 83% of which appear only once. Trimming shortened V by 5 bases and J by 8 bases, and 6 bases separated the two germline ends. The CDR3 is 11 amino acids. Germline values: CDR1 SGHNT, CDR2 YENEEA. J is TRBJ2-2 and V is TRBV11-3, with D unresolved. This sequence originates from a man older than 75 with active or convalescent COVID-19. Input material: peripheral blood. CDR3 nucleotides: TGTGCCAGCAGCAACGGGGGGGAGCTGTTTTTT. Encoded protein: CASSNGGELFF.